These T cell receptor beta chains were read from a single sample in a study of blood T cell repertoires in COVID-19. The protocol was immunoSEQ multiplex PCR, while the TCRdb copy is restricted to in-frame clones and leaves out a portion. This table holds a few hundred thousand clones, 86% found once. Sequencing was carried out using PBMCs or T cells enriched from blood (not recorded which). The receptors here all came from a woman aged 45-59 years in a cohort exposed to, infected with or recovered from COVID-19 (not recorded which). Each CDR3 is given with its conserved first and last residue. A D gene is named only where the DNA matches it firmly. Clone size is stated in some rows and not others, as once, few, many or a class when expanded.

J gene | D gene | V gene | clone size | CDR3 protein | CDR3 DNA
TRBJ1-3 | NA | TRBV9 | once | CASSPSLEQVLGNTIYF | TGTGCCAGCAGCCCGTCCTTGGAACAGGTCCTTGGAAACACCATATATTTT
TRBJ1-2 | NA | TRBV3-1/TRBV3-2 | few | CASSQERAYGYTF | TGTGCCAGCAGCCAAGAACGAGCCTATGGCTACACCTTC
TRBJ2-7 | NA | TRBV4-3 | NA | CASSQGASAAYEQYF | TGCGCCAGCAGCCAAGGGGCTAGCGCCGCCTACGAGCAGTACTTC
TRBJ2-7 | NA | TRBV27 | NA | CASSLRDSYEQYF | TGTGCCAGCAGTTTACGGGACTCCTACGAGCAGTACTTC
TRBJ1-6 | NA | TRBV7-2 | NA | CASSRGIGSPLHF | TGTGCCAGCAGCAGGGGAATTGGCTCTCCCCTCCACTTT
TRBJ1-4 | NA | TRBV7-9 | NA | CASSQGHANEKLFF | TGTGCCAGCAGCCAGGGACATGCTAATGAAAAACTGTTTTTT
TRBJ1-2 | NA | TRBV2 | NA | CASSEISENYGYTF | TGTGCCAGCAGTGAAATTTCGGAGAACTATGGCTACACCTTC
TRBJ1-1 | NA | TRBV6-6 | NA | CASRGPGGNTEAFF | TGTGCCAGCAGGGGACCCGGGGGGAACACTGAAGCTTTCTTT
TRBJ2-3 | TRBD2 | TRBV18 | NA | CASSPVGTSGTDTQYF | TGTGCCAGCTCACCTGTCGGGACTAGCGGCACAGATACGCAGTATTTT
TRBJ1-3 | TRBD1 | TRBV5-5 | few | CASSLGQGVGGNTIYF | TGTGCCAGCAGCTTGGGACAGGGGGTCGGTGGAAACACCATATATTTT
TRBJ1-1 | TRBD1 | TRBV9 | NA | CASSEGGQGISEAFF | TGTGCCAGCAGCGAGGGAGGACAGGGTATCTCTGAAGCTTTCTTT
TRBJ1-4 | NA | TRBV15 | NA | CATSRDLSSGEKLFF | TGTGCCACCAGCAGAGATCTCAGTTCGGGTGAAAAACTGTTTTTT
TRBJ2-5 | TRBD2 | TRBV11-2 | NA | CASSLDFASGGETQYF | TGTGCCAGCAGCTTAGATTTCGCTAGCGGGGGAGAGACCCAGTACTTC
TRBJ1-1 | TRBD1 | TRBV5-4 | NA | CASSLDRTGHTSEAFF | TGTGCCAGCAGCTTGGATAGGACAGGCCATACCTCTGAAGCTTTCTTT
TRBJ1-5 | TRBD1 | TRBV12-3/TRBV12-4 | NA | CASSQGAGQPQHF | TGTGCCAGCAGCCAGGGGGCGGGTCAGCCCCAGCATTTT
TRBJ2-3 | TRBD2 | TRBV6-2/TRBV6-3 | NA | CASSIHRGGLRGTDTQYF | TGTGCCAGCAGTATCCACCGGGGGGGCCTTAGAGGCACAGATACGCAGTATTTT
TRBJ1-2 | TRBD1 | TRBV19 | NA | CASSMAGGGYTF | TGTGCCAGTAGTATGGCAGGGGGAGGCTACACCTTC
TRBJ2-3 | TRBD1 | TRBV29-1 | NA | CSVEVWELETGLTDTQYF | TGCAGCGTTGAAGTGTGGGAGTTGGAGACAGGGTTAACAGATACGCAGTATTTT
TRBJ2-3 | TRBD1 | TRBV19 | NA | CASSIAPNRGGTDTQYF | TGTGCCAGTAGTATAGCCCCGAACAGGGGTGGCACAGATACGCAGTATTTT
TRBJ2-3 | TRBD2 | TRBV7-6 | NA | CASSLGSGGADTQYF | TGTGCCAGCAGCTTAGGTAGCGGGGGGGCAGATACGCAGTATTTT
TRBJ1-3 | TRBD1 | TRBV28 | NA | CASSLPTGQGNTIYF | TGTGCCAGCAGTCTACCCACGGGACAGGGAAACACCATATATTTT
TRBJ2-1 | TRBD1 | TRBV18 | NA | CASSPDRGHNEQFF | TGTGCCAGCTCTCCGGACAGGGGCCACAATGAGCAGTTCTTC
TRBJ1-2 | TRBD1 | TRBV10-3 | NA | CATRGQGVGGYTF | TGTGCCACGCGGGGACAGGGGGTGGGAGGCTACACCTTC